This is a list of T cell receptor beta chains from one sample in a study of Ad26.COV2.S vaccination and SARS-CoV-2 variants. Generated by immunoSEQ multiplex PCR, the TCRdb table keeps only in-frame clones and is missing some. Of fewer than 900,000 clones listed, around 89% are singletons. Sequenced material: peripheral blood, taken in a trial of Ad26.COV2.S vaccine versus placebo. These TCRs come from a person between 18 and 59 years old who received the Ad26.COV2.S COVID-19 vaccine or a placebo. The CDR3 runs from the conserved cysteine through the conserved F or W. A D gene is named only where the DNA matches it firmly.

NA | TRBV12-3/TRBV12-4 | CASRTGASYEQYF
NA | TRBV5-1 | CASSLIEGLGNEQFF
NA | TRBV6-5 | CASSLGGTQETQYF
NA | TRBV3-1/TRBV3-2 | CASSQTTGHNTGELFF
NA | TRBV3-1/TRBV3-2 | CASSQGVGRTWDYGYTF
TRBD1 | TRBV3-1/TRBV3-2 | CASSRRQGADTQYF
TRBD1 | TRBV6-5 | CASSRDREETQYF
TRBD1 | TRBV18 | CASSPRQGAYGANVLTF
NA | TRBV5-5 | CASSLFGGSEQFF
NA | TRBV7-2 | CASSLLSVRAFF
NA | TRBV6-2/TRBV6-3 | CASSHRKQGWPQHF
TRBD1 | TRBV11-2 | CASSLPDRGHEQYF
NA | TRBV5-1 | CASSRDGRGEKLFF
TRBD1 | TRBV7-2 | CASSRDSLNQPQHF
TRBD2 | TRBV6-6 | CASRIAGGKDTQYF
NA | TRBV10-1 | CASSESGRTQETQYF
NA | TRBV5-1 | CASSLGLETQYF
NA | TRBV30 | CAWRVRGNTIYF
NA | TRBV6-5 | CASSYSPGAAEGEQYF
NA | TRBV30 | CAWSVPWGNYGYTF
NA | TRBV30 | CAWAQRADQPQHF
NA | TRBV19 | CASSRAATQETQYF
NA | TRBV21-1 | CAEGGELPFRNQPQHF
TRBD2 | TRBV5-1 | CASSLVSGRETQYF
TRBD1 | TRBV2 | CASSARTGDEKLFF
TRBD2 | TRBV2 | CASRLGLAGPNEQFF
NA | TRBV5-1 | CASSQARLETQYF
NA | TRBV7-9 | CASSLAGDNEQFF
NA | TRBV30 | CAWNSDTGNTIYF